These T cell receptor beta chains were read from a single sample in a study of T cell clones after liver transplantation. The method was immunoSEQ multiplex PCR; TCRdb's version includes in-frame clones alone and lacks a portion of them. The data show about 51,000 clones, with approximately 71% seen just once and about a tenth held by the top ten. Here the sequenced sample was CD4+ T cells from blood, taken less than 70 months after liver transplant. The receptors derive from a human patient who received a liver transplant. Part of the T cells may come from the graft donor. Both conserved end residues are part of each CDR3. Fields, in order: CDR3 DNA, CDR3 protein, D gene, J gene, V gene, clone size. The D gene is left open where the match is weak. Clone size is shown for a subset of rows, as once, few, many or a class of expanded clone.

DNA: TGTGCCAGCAGTTTACTGCCAATGACTAGCGGGGGGAGAGATACGCAGTATTTT
CDR3: CASSLLPMTSGGRDTQYF
D: TRBD2
J: TRBJ2-3
V: TRBV27
size: NA

DNA: TGTGCCAGCAGTGGAAGCGAGGCAGGGACTCAGCCCCAGCATTTT
CDR3: CASSGSEAGTQPQHF
D: NA
J: TRBJ1-5
V: TRBV6-1
size: once

DNA: TGTGCCAGCAGTTTAGGCGGGACAGGACATTTCCTTGGCTACACCTTC
CDR3: CASSLGGTGHFLGYTF
D: TRBD1
J: TRBJ1-2
V: TRBV28
size: NA

DNA: TGTGCCAGCAGCACCCAAACACCGCCCGAGACCCAGTACTTC
CDR3: CASSTQTPPETQYF
D: NA
J: TRBJ2-5
V: TRBV7-2
size: NA

DNA: TGCAGCGTTGACTTTAACTATGGCTACACCTTC
CDR3: CSVDFNYGYTF
D: NA
J: TRBJ1-2
V: TRBV29-1
size: NA

DNA: TGTGCCAGCAGCGTAGATTACCGGGGAACAGATACGCAGTATTTT
CDR3: CASSVDYRGTDTQYF
D: NA
J: TRBJ2-3
V: TRBV9
size: NA

DNA: TGTGCCAGCTCAACCGGGACAGGGGACCTCTACGAGCAGTACTTC
CDR3: CASSTGTGDLYEQYF
D: TRBD1
J: TRBJ2-7
V: TRBV18
size: NA

DNA: TGTGCCAGCAGCGGGGTTTACAAGGGTGAGCAGTTCTTC
CDR3: CASSGVYKGEQFF
D: NA
J: TRBJ2-1
V: TRBV11-3
size: NA

DNA: TGTGCCAGCAGCCTCCCATTAAAGGCCCATGGGACAGGGGGAGGAGAGCAGTACTTC
CDR3: CASSLPLKAHGTGGGEQYF
D: TRBD1
J: TRBJ2-7
V: TRBV7-9
size: NA

DNA: TGTGCCAGCAGCCTCTTAACAGGGGCTGGGGGCTACACCTTC
CDR3: CASSLLTGAGGYTF
D: TRBD1
J: TRBJ1-2
V: TRBV14
size: NA

DNA: TGTGCCAGCAGCGCAGAGACTAGCGGGGGTTCCACAGATACGCAGTATTTT
CDR3: CASSAETSGGSTDTQYF
D: TRBD2
J: TRBJ2-3
V: TRBV9
size: NA

DNA: TGCGCCAGCAGGAAGAACATGAACACTGAAGCTTTCTTT
CDR3: CASRKNMNTEAFF
D: NA
J: TRBJ1-1
V: TRBV10-1
size: NA

DNA: TGTGCCAGCAGTGGCTGGGGACAGCGATTCGCCTACGAGCAGTACTTC
CDR3: CASSGWGQRFAYEQYF
D: TRBD1
J: TRBJ2-7
V: TRBV6-1
size: NA

DNA: TGTGCCACCGAAGAATTAGCCAAAAACATTCAGTACTTC
CDR3: CATEELAKNIQYF
D: NA
J: TRBJ2-4
V: TRBV28
size: NA

DNA: TGTGCCATCAGTGAGCCGACTAGCCCCGACCTAGCGGAGCAGTTCTTC
CDR3: CAISEPTSPDLAEQFF
D: TRBD2
J: TRBJ2-1
V: TRBV10-3
size: NA

DNA: TGTGCCAGCAGTGAGCCGGGACACCGAGCTGGAGCTTTCTTT
CDR3: CASSEPGHRAGAFF
D: NA
J: TRBJ1-1
V: TRBV6-1
size: NA

DNA: TGTGCCAGCAGCTTTAGTCAGGGAGGCAGCGGCGAGCAGTACTTC
CDR3: CASSFSQGGSGEQYF
D: NA
J: TRBJ2-7
V: TRBV7-9
size: NA

DNA: TGCGCCAGCAGCACCAACCCGGGACAGGGTAATGAAAAACTGTTTTTT
CDR3: CASSTNPGQGNEKLFF
D: TRBD1
J: TRBJ1-4
V: TRBV5-1
size: once